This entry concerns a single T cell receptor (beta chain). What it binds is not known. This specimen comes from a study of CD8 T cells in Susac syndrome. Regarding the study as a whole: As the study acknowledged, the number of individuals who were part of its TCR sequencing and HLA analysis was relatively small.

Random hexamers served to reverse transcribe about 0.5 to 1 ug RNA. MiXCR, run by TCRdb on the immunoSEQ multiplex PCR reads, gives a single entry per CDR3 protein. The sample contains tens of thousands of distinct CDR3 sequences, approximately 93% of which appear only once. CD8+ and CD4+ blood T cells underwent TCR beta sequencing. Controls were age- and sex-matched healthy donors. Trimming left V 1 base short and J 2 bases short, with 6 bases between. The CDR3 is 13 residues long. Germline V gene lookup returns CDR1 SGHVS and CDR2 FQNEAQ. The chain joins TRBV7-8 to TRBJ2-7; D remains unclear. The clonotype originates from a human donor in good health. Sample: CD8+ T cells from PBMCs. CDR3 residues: CASSLGSAYEQYF. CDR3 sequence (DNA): TGTGCCAGCAGCTTAGGGTCAGCCTACGAGCAGTACTTC.